The next 28 T cell receptor beta chains were all read from a single sample in a study of regulatory T cells in long-lasting Graves disease. Sequencing libraries for TCR beta were prepared with iRepertoire HTBI primers and Arm-PCR of CDR3 regions. One entry per CDR3 protein, called by TCRdb with MiXCR from the multiplex PCR reads. The data show approximately 460,000 distinct CDR3 sequences, around 15% seen once. Indicated time point: newly diagnosed GD, antithyroid drugs for less than 3 months. There was RNA extracted from PBMCs, and the TCR library was made from it. These data were also filed under a second study, of T cells in Graves' hyperthyroidism and ophthalmopathy.

The input for sequencing was peripheral blood mononuclear cells (PBMCs), taken at new diagnosis, from a patient treated with antithyroid drugs. Receptors originate from a woman aged 25 to 39 with Graves disease.

The chain recombines TRBV4-1 with TRBJ2-7; TRBD1 is a possible D gene (6 bases). The V and J ends lost 0 bases and 3 bases respectively, with 6 bases between them. The CDR3 totals 13 residues. CDR1 is MGHRA, CDR2 YSYEKL, per germline. CDR3 protein: CASSQEGGYEQYF. For the CDR3, the DNA is TGCGCCAGCAGCCAAGAAGGGGGCTACGAGCAGTACTTC.

In its sample, this clonotype was seen a few times. The chain is built from TRBV5-1 and TRBJ2-1, with TRBD2 matching over 9 bases. CDR1 and CDR2 from the germline V gene are SGHRS and YFSETQ. V lost 0 bases to trimming and J lost 7 bases; unmatched junction nucleotides: 5. The CDR3 loop spans 15 amino acids. CDR3 residues: CASSLVAGGSNEQFF. For the CDR3, the DNA is TGCGCCAGCAGCTTGGTGGCGGGAGGGAGTAATGAGCAGTTCTTC.

The chain recombines TRBV4-1 with TRBJ2-1; 13 nucleotides match TRBD2. The CDR3 loop spans 17 amino acids. After removal of 4 bases from V and 3 bases from J, the junction contained 6 bases not matched to a gene. The germline V gene has CDR1 MGHRA and CDR2 YSYEKL. The CDR3 spells CASSLGLAGVVYNEQFF. CDR3 nucleotide sequence: TGCGCCAGCAGCCTAGGACTAGCGGGAGTTGTCTACAATGAGCAGTTCTTC.

The table lists this clonotype with a count of one. The germline gene is not matched at one end of the junction; a read error may be the cause. The rearrangement links TRBV11-3 to TRBJ2-7; 9 bases are a match to TRBD2. The CDR3 runs 16 residues. Germline CDR1 reads SGHNT; CDR2 reads YENEEA. Here the CDR3 reads CASSPSSTSGLYELYF. CDR3 bases: TGTGCCAGCAGCCCTTCCTCGACTAGCGGACTCTACGAGCTGTACTTC.

This clonotype was recorded a few times. CDR3 bases: TGTGCCAGCAGCTACTCCTGGGAACAGGGGGCAGATGAAAAACTGTTTTTT. Encoded protein: CASSYSWEQGADEKLFF. V is TRBV7-9 and J is TRBJ1-4; 9 bases are a match to TRBD1. With 4 bases clipped from V and 6 bases from J, the junction kept 12 bases outside the gene matches. The germline CDR1 and CDR2 sequences are SEHNR and FQNEAQ (reference sequence). The CDR3 sequence is 17 residues long.

V and J are TRBV10-3 and TRBJ2-5; D unresolved. This CDR3 contains 14 residues. Germline CDR1 ENHRY, CDR2 SYGVKD. V lost 0 bases to trimming and J lost 2 bases, with 7 bases between them. The CDR3 DNA reads TGTGCCATCAGTGAGTCGAAACTACAAGAGACCCAGTACTTC. This encodes CAISESKLQETQYF.

The rearrangement joins TRBV6-1 to TRBJ2-2, with 7 positions matching TRBD2. Per germline, CDR1 MNHNS and CDR2 SASEGT. The V gene end was trimmed by 6 bases and the J gene end by 7 bases; junction bases not matched to a gene: 8. The CDR3 is made up of 14 amino acids. DNA of the CDR3: TGTGCCAGCAGGCCCTCTGCGGGAGACGGGGAGCTGTTTTTT. As protein: CASRPSAGDGELFF.

This sequence joins TRBV27 and TRBJ2-1; TRBD2 agrees at 7 bases. Germline CDR1 is MNHEY and CDR2 is SMNVEV (reference sequence). With V trimmed by 7 bases and J by 3 bases, 12 bases remained unmatched. The length of the CDR3 is 16 residues. The CDR3 reads CASTRKAGVRYNEQFF. The DNA for the CDR3 is TGTGCCAGCACCAGAAAGGCGGGGGTTCGCTACAATGAGCAGTTCTTC.

This clonotype was counted ten times or more. The J gene is TRBJ2-3, the V gene TRBV20-1; no clear D. There are 12 residues in the CDR3. The V gene lost 0 bases and the J gene lost 9 bases, with 10 bases spanning the gap. Germline V lookup: CDR1 DFQATT, CDR2 SNEGSKA (reference sequence). CDR3 nucleotide sequence: TGCAGTGCTAGAGATGCCGTGCTGACGCAGTATTTT. The encoded protein is CSARDAVLTQYF.

This clonotype was counted ten times or more. The chain links TRBV27 to TRBJ2-3; no definite D call. Trimming removed 5 bases from V and 4 bases from J, with 10 bases in between. Per germline, CDR1 MNHEY and CDR2 SMNVEV (reference sequence). The CDR3 spans 13 residues. The CDR3 loop is CASSPLSPDTQYF. For the CDR3, the DNA is TGTGCCAGCAGTCCCTTGTCCCCAGATACGCAGTATTTT.

This clonotype was counted ten times or more. The gene calls are TRBV19 and TRBJ2-7; 7 bases are a match to TRBD2. V lost 8 bases and J lost 6; bases outside the gene matches: 4. Germline V lookup: CDR1 LNHDA, CDR2 SQIVND (reference sequence). CDR3 size: 11 residues. This CDR3 reads CASGGGSEQYF. The CDR3 DNA is TGTGCCAGTGGGGGAGGGAGCGAGCAGTACTTC.

This clonotype has ten or more counts. This chain connects TRBV11-2 to TRBJ1-2, with 7 bases fitting TRBD1. Germline trimming cut 0 bases from V and 5 bases from J; bases unmatched to any gene: 3. CDR1 and CDR2 (germline): SGHAT, FQNNGV. This CDR3 spans 14 amino acids. CDR3 nucleotide sequence: TGTGCCAGCAGCTTAGAGGGGACAGTATATGGCTACACCTTC. As protein: CASSLEGTVYGYTF.

This clonotype was seen at least ten times. The V and J genes are TRBV27 and TRBJ2-1; D ambiguous. Deletions cut 6 bases from V and 5 bases from J, with 14 bases between. This CDR3 has 14 residues. Per germline, CDR1 MNHEY and CDR2 SMNVEV (reference sequence). The CDR3 sequence: CASSSGVGNNEQFF. CDR3 bases: TGTGCCAGCAGCTCTGGGGTGGGGAACAATGAGCAGTTCTTC.

The sample holds a few counts of this clonotype. The rearrangement links TRBV4-1 to TRBJ1-2; 10 bases fit TRBD1. This CDR3 has 14 residues. Trimming at V came to 2 bases and at J to 6 bases, leaving 3 bases not matched to a gene. The germline CDR1 and CDR2 sequences are MGHRA and YSYEKL. The DNA of the CDR3 is TGCGCCAGCAGCCAACCAGACAGGGGGCATGGCTACACCTTC. This gives the protein CASSQPDRGHGYTF.

The chain is built from TRBV6-5 and TRBJ2-3; possibly TRBD2 for D (7 bases). The CDR3 is 17 residues long. Per germline, CDR1 MNHEY and CDR2 SVGAGI. Deletions cut 0 bases from V and 0 bases from J, with 13 bases between. The CDR3 DNA is TGTGCCAGCAGTTACTCGGCGGGGGCGCGTAGCACAGATACGCAGTATTTT. Translated: CASSYSAGARSTDTQYF.

This clonotype was found many times. The rearrangement joins TRBV28 to TRBJ2-7, with a tentative D call TRBD2 (5 bases). CDR3 length: 12 residues. The V end lost 6 bases, the J end lost 4 bases, and 10 bases lay between the germline ends. Germline V gene lookup returns CDR1 MDHEN and CDR2 SYDVKM. CDR3 sequence: CASSSEGYEQYF. The CDR3 bases are TGTGCCAGCAGCTCCGAGGGTTACGAGCAGTACTTC.

The chain joins TRBV29-1 to TRBJ2-1; 9 positions match TRBD2. CDR3 length equals 16 residues. CDR1 SQVTM and CDR2 ANQGSEA come from the germline V gene. V was pared by 7 bases and J by 0 bases, with 10 bases of the junction left unmatched. The CDR3 spells CSAQRSGRPSYNEQFF. CDR3 bases: TGCAGCGCCCAAAGGAGCGGGAGGCCCTCCTACAATGAGCAGTTCTTC.

This clonotype was picked up many times. This chain joins TRBV28 and TRBJ2-7; D gene ambiguous. The length of the CDR3 is 14 residues. Germline V gene data show CDR1 as MDHEN and CDR2 as SYDVKM. V lost 5 bases and J lost 2, with 13 bases in between. CDR3 sequence: CASSTVRNTYEQYF. DNA for the CDR3: TGTGCCAGCAGTACTGTCAGGAATACCTACGAGCAGTACTTC.

This clonotype was observed many times. The chain couples TRBV3-1 to TRBJ2-7; 7 bases fit TRBD2. Germline lookup yields CDR1 LGHDT and CDR2 YNNKEL (reference sequence). The CDR3 runs 11 residues. V trimming: 4 bases; J trimming: 11 bases; junction bases outside the gene matches: 5. The CDR3 spells CASSREGTEYF. CDR3 bases: TGTGCCAGCAGCCGGGAGGGGACGGAGTACTTC.

This clonotype was counted at least ten times. This chain's CDR3 is CASSLELSYNEQFF. For the CDR3, the DNA is TGTGCCAGCAGTTTAGAACTGTCCTACAATGAGCAGTTCTTC. This chain joins TRBV27 and TRBJ2-1, with D unresolved. Trimming pared 2 bases from V and 1 base from J, leaving 6 bases between. The CDR3 has 14 residues. Per germline, CDR1 MNHEY and CDR2 SMNVEV (reference sequence).

The CDR3: CSVENRGQETQYF. CDR3 nucleotides: TGCAGCGTTGAAAACAGGGGCCAAGAGACCCAGTACTTC. V is TRBV29-1 and J is TRBJ2-5; 7 nucleotides line up with TRBD1. J gave up 1 base and V 2 bases, and 1 base lay outside the gene matches. The CDR3 totals 13 residues. Per germline, CDR1 SQVTM and CDR2 ANQGSEA.

Turning to this clonotype: Being one base from a much bigger clone, this may be a read error. The V call is TRBV12-3 or TRBV12-4, the J call TRBJ2-3; D gene unclear. The J call is uncertain, as TRBJ2-7 better fits the DNA end. This CDR3 spans 15 amino acids. The CDR3 DNA reads as TGTGCCAGCAATTTAGAGTACGGAACTAATTACGAGCAGTACTTC. Protein sequence: CASNLEYGTNYEQYF.

This clonotype came up many times. The chain employs TRBV6-5 and TRBJ2-7; D might be TRBD1 or TRBD2, each matching 5 bases. V dropped 4 bases and J dropped 7 bases, with 11 bases sitting between them. CDR3 length equals 12 residues. The germline V gene encodes CDR1 MNHEY and CDR2 SVGAGI. CDR3 amino acids: CASSWDGSEQYF. The CDR3 region has the DNA TGTGCCAGCAGTTGGGACGGTTCGGAGCAGTACTTC.

This clonotype was counted only a few times. This chain uses TRBV28 with TRBJ2-7; the match to TRBD2 covers 11 bases. The CDR3 length is 17 residues. V lost 7 bases and J lost 0; bases outside the gene matches: 11. CDR1 and CDR2 from the germline V gene are MDHEN and SYDVKM. CDR3 sequence reads: CASNRPGLAESSYEQYF. The CDR3 nucleotides read TGTGCCAGCAATCGTCCGGGACTAGCGGAGAGCTCCTACGAGCAGTACTTC.

This clonotype showed up many times. This chain uses TRBV6-2 or TRBV6-3 with TRBJ2-1, with 8 bases that match TRBD2. Germline CDR1 is MNHEY and CDR2 is SVGEGT. The CDR3 is 15 amino acids. V trimming: 7 bases; J trimming: 8 bases; junction bases outside the gene matches: 13. CDR3 protein: CASTPSGRFGHEQFF. The CDR3 nucleotides are TGTGCCAGCACCCCGAGCGGGAGATTTGGACATGAGCAGTTCTTC.

This clonotype was observed a few times. The chain joins TRBV5-1 to TRBJ1-1, with a weak D call TRBD1 (6 bases). Trimming took 4 bases from V and 3 from J, leaving 13 bases between them. This CDR3 region has 14 residues. The germline CDR1 and CDR2 sequences are SGHRS and YFSETQ. This chain's CDR3 is CASSPRGGDTEAFF. The CDR3 DNA sequence: TGCGCCAGCAGCCCCCGAGGGGGGGACACTGAAGCTTTCTTT.

The V and J genes are TRBV11-2 and TRBJ2-7; 12 positions match TRBD2. Germline CDR1 SGHAT, CDR2 FQNNGV. The CDR3 has 16 amino acids. The V and J ends lost 3 bases and 6 bases, in that order; junction bases with no gene match: 9. The CDR3 DNA sequence: TGTGCCAGCAGCTTTCAAACCCCGGGACTAGCGGGCGAGCAGTACTTC. Protein sequence: CASSFQTPGLAGEQYF.

This clonotype was recorded at least ten times. This chain connects TRBV28 to TRBJ1-1, with unresolved D. Germline V lookup: CDR1 MDHEN, CDR2 SYDVKM. The CDR3 spans 12 residues. Between the trimmed V and J ends, which lost 3 bases and 8 bases, there was a span of 10 bases. The CDR3 nucleotides read TGTGCCAGCAGTTTTTCGTCGTGGGAAGCTTTCTTT. As protein: CASSFSSWEAFF.